Listed here are 26 T cell receptor beta chains from one sample, sequenced in a study of cytomegalovirus exposure and HLA in healthy donors. The PCR made use of 60 Vbeta and 13 Jbeta primers. Sequencing was performed with immunoSEQ multiplex PCR; in TCRdb, only in-frame clones are kept and a portion is missing. This table lists about 77,000 clones. The sample taken for sequencing was PBMCs. The source of these receptors is a man aged 50-59 years in good health and CMV-seropositive.

This rearrangement joins TRBV11-2 to TRBJ1-2, with no clear D. V shed 1 base and J shed 8 bases, with 11 bases lying between them. CDR3 length equals 13 residues. Germline-derived CDR1 and CDR2 are SGHAT and FQNNGV. The DNA of the CDR3 is TGTGCCAGCAGCTTAGTTGTGCGGGAGGGCTACACCTTC. Protein sequence: CASSLVVREGYTF.

The rearrangement links TRBV28 to TRBJ1-1; D ambiguous. Germline CDR1 and CDR2: MDHEN and SYDVKM. The CDR3 is 15 amino acids. V dropped 2 bases and J dropped 3 bases, with 13 bases sitting between them. CDR3 amino acids: CASSLSSGGYTEAFF. The CDR3 region has the DNA TGTGCCAGCAGTTTAAGTAGTGGAGGGTACACTGAAGCTTTCTTT.

The J gene is TRBJ1-4, the V gene TRBV4-1; 10 bases are a match to TRBD1. The germline CDR1 and CDR2 sequences are MGHRA and YSYEKL. This CDR3 comprises 16 residues. V was clipped by 4 bases and J by 5 bases; unmatched bases: 7. The CDR3 DNA reads TGCGCCAGCAGCCCCCGACAGGGGGCTCAAAATGAAAAACTGTTTTTT. This sequence encodes CASSPRQGAQNEKLFF.

As to this clone: Distinct nucleotide sequences in the sample also encode this CDR3. CDR3 region: CDPSSSPISGQGTYEQYF. The CDR3 region has the DNA TGCGACCCCAGCTCGTCACCTATATCGGGACAGGGTACGTACGAGCAGTACTTC. This sequence joins TRBV5-1 and TRBJ2-7, with TRBD1 matching 9 bases. This CDR3 is 18 amino acids long. The germline V gene has CDR1 SGHRS and CDR2 YFSETQ.

This sequence joins TRBV18 and TRBJ2-5; 8 positions agree with TRBD2. The V segment lost 1 base and the J segment 0 bases; nucleotides outside the gene matches: 4. The CDR3 length is 16 residues. Germline CDR1 reads KGHSH; CDR2 reads LQKENI. CDR3 loop: CASSPLSGDYQETQYF. The CDR3 nucleotides read TGTGCCAGCTCACCACTTAGCGGGGATTACCAAGAGACCCAGTACTTC.

The chain recombines TRBV6-6 with TRBJ2-7, with 9 bases that match TRBD2. The CDR3 covers 15 residues. CDR1 and CDR2 from the germline V gene are MNHNY and SVGAGI (reference sequence). J was trimmed by 3 bases and V by 4 bases; bases with no gene match: 7. This CDR3 is CASSSTGTSSYEQYF. DNA of the CDR3: TGTGCCAGCAGTTCTACCGGGACTAGCAGCTACGAGCAGTACTTC.

The gene calls are TRBV6-6 and TRBJ1-3; 8 bases agree with TRBD1. From germline, CDR1 is MNHNY and CDR2 SVGAGI (reference sequence). The V segment lost 5 bases and the J segment 4 bases; nucleotides outside the gene matches: 1. The CDR3 loop spans 13 amino acids. The CDR3 nucleotides are TGTGCCAGCAGTAGACAGGGGGGAAACACCATATATTTT. It translates to CASSRQGGNTIYF.

Here the CDR3 reads CASSDYGGAGETQYF. The CDR3 DNA reads as TGTGCCAGCAGCGATTACGGGGGGGCGGGGGAGACCCAGTACTTC. V is TRBV7-9 and J is TRBJ2-5; 8 bases map to TRBD2. CDR1 SEHNR and CDR2 FQNEAQ come from the germline V gene (reference sequence). The CDR3 loop spans 15 amino acids. The V gene end was trimmed by 5 bases and the J gene end by 5 bases; junction bases not matched to a gene: 10.

The V call is TRBV6-5, the J call TRBJ1-2; 7 positions match TRBD1. CDR3 size: 13 residues. Germline V gives CDR1 MNHEY, CDR2 SVGAGI. The ends lost 6 bases at V and 7 bases at J; junction bases unmatched: 8. CDR3 protein: CASSYRGPGGYTF. Here the CDR3 DNA reads TGTGCCAGCAGCTACAGGGGCCCAGGTGGCTACACCTTC.

The chain has TRBV7-9 and TRBJ2-1, with D possibly TRBD1 on 5 matching bases. CDR1 SEHNR and CDR2 FQNEAQ come from the germline V gene (reference sequence). Trimming left V 3 bases short and J 6 bases short, with 12 bases between. This CDR3 comprises 14 residues. Here the CDR3 DNA reads TGTGCCAGCAGCTTTCAGGGCAGACCCAATGAGCAGTTCTTC. The encoded protein is CASSFQGRPNEQFF. Combining the CDR3 with reference TRBV7-9 and TRBJ2-1 gives the whole variable domain DTGVSQNPRHKITKRGQNVTFRCDPISEHNRLYWYRQTLGQGPEFLTYFQNEAQLEKSRLLSDRFSAERPKGSFSTLEIQRTEQGDSAMYLCASSFQGRPNEQFFGPGTRLTVL.

The V gene is TRBV19, the J gene TRBJ1-2, with TRBD1 matching over 7 bases. Germline V gene data show CDR1 as LNHDA and CDR2 as SQIVND (reference sequence). CDR3 length: 16 residues. V trimming: 1 base; J trimming: 3 bases; junction bases outside the gene matches: 8. This chain's CDR3 is CASSIVSGRGDYGYTF. The CDR3 bases are TGTGCCAGTAGTATAGTGAGCGGCAGGGGGGACTATGGCTACACCTTC.

The V gene is TRBV19, the J gene TRBJ2-7, with D perhaps matching TRBD2 (5 bases). Germline V gives CDR1 LNHDA, CDR2 SQIVND (reference sequence). The CDR3 loop spans 13 amino acids. Trimming removed 5 bases at V and 4 bases at J, with 12 bases between. CDR3 loop: CASSAGVWYEQYV. The DNA of the CDR3 is TGTGCCAGTAGTGCGGGCGTTTGGTACGAGCAGTACGTC.

The chain employs TRBV7-2 and TRBJ1-2; TRBD1 aligns across 7 bases. The CDR3 consists of 14 residues. Germline CDR1 SGHTA, CDR2 FQGNSA. V lost 2 bases and J lost 7; bases outside the gene matches: 7. CDR3 region: CASSLTGEDGGYTF. The CDR3 bases are TGTGCCAGCAGCTTAACAGGGGAAGATGGTGGCTACACCTTC.

The rearrangement joins TRBV19 to TRBJ1-2; D remains unclear. Per germline, CDR1 LNHDA and CDR2 SQIVND (reference sequence). The CDR3 sequence is 14 residues long. The V end was cut by 6 bases, the J end by 8 bases, with 19 bases between. The CDR3: CASSTQTAARGYTF. CDR3 DNA: TGTGCCAGTAGCACCCAGACCGCCGCGAGGGGCTACACCTTC. The full variable domain, in which reference TRBV19 and TRBJ1-2 provide the parts outside the CDR3, is DGGITQSPKYLFRKEGQNVTLSCEQNLNHDAMYWYRQDPGQGLRLIYYSQIVNDFQKGDIAEGYSVSREKKESFPLTVTSAQKNPTAFYLCASSTQTAARGYTFGSGTRLTVV.

J is TRBJ1-2 and V is TRBV15, with D unclear. CDR1 is LNHNV, CDR2 YYDKDF, per germline (reference sequence). The CDR3 runs to 16 residues. The V gene lost 0 bases and the J gene lost 2 bases, with 13 bases spanning the gap. The CDR3 region is CATSRERPDINYGYTF. The DNA for the CDR3 is TGTGCCACCAGCAGAGAAAGGCCCGACATAAACTATGGCTACACCTTC.

The CDR3 region is CASSPMGSANEQFF. For the CDR3, the DNA is TGTGCCTCTTCCCCGATGGGCAGTGCGAATGAGCAGTTCTTC. The rearrangement uses TRBV10-3 and TRBJ2-1; D not resolved. V lost 11 bases and J lost 7, with 21 bases in between. Germline V gene sequence: CDR1 ENHRY, CDR2 SYGVKD. This CDR3 region has 14 residues.

The chain has TRBV6-5 and TRBJ1-2, with TRBD1 as a possible D gene (5 bases). The CDR3 totals 15 residues. The V and J ends lost 0 bases and 4 bases respectively, with 12 bases between them. Germline assignment: CDR1 MNHEY and CDR2 SVGAGI. In DNA form, the CDR3 reads TGTGCCAGCAGTTACTCGGGAAAGGGGATCTATGGCTACACCTTC. The encoded protein is CASSYSGKGIYGYTF.

V and J are TRBV27 and TRBJ2-3; the match to TRBD1 covers 7 bases. J gave up 4 bases and V 3 bases, and 1 base lay outside the gene matches. The CDR3 length is 13 residues. Germline V CDR1 and CDR2: MNHEY, SMNVEV (reference sequence). DNA of the CDR3: TGTGCCAGCAGTTTTACAGGGGCAGATACGCAGTATTTT. Amino acids: CASSFTGADTQYF.

The chain employs TRBV28 and TRBJ2-4; D gene ambiguous. The germline V gene has CDR1 MDHEN and CDR2 SYDVKM. The CDR3 covers 13 residues. V gave up 9 bases and J gave up 0 bases, with 9 bases separating them. The CDR3 spells CASEEVAKNIQYF. CDR3 DNA: TGTGCCAGTGAGGAAGTAGCCAAAAACATTCAGTACTTC.

CDR3 amino acids: CASSVEGQGTNEQFF. Written as DNA, the CDR3 is TGTGCCAGCAGCGTAGAGGGACAGGGGACCAATGAGCAGTTCTTC. The chain joins TRBV9 to TRBJ2-1, with TRBD1 identical over 10 bases. CDR3 size: 15 residues. V lost 0 bases and J lost 6; bases outside the gene matches: 3. CDR1 is SGDLS and CDR2 is YYNGEE in the germline V gene.

This chain links TRBV25-1 with TRBJ1-2; maybe TRBD1 (5 bases). The V end was cut by 2 bases, the J end by 8 bases, with 12 bases between. Germline CDR1 and CDR2: MGHDK and SYGVNS. CDR3 length equals 13 residues. The CDR3 loop reads CASSEIGGGGYTF. CDR3 coding DNA: TGTGCCAGCAGTGAAATTGGGGGAGGGGGCTACACCTTC.

This chain uses TRBV5-1 with TRBJ2-7; possibly TRBD1 for D (6 bases). The germline CDR1 and CDR2 sequences are SGHRS and YFSETQ. The CDR3 covers 16 residues. V dropped 3 bases and J dropped 5 bases, with 21 bases sitting between them. The CDR3 nucleotides read TGCGCCAGCAGCTCTGTGTTGACAGGCGGCCACGACGAGCAGTACTTC. This sequence encodes CASSSVLTGGHDEQYF.

The genes are TRBV11-3 and TRBJ2-1; TRBD2 aligns across 8 bases. This CDR3 contains 15 residues. Germline loops: CDR1 SGHNT, CDR2 YENEEA. V shed 5 bases, J shed 8 bases, and the junction held 11 bases outside the gene matches. The CDR3 region is CASSRLGTSAHEQFF. The CDR3 nucleotides are TGTGCCAGCAGCCGACTTGGGACTAGTGCCCATGAGCAGTTCTTC.

This chain uses TRBV27 with TRBJ1-1; no definite D call. Germline values: CDR1 MNHEY, CDR2 SMNVEV (reference sequence). The germline V and J ends were trimmed by 3 bases and 3 bases, with 11 bases remaining between them. This CDR3 is built from 14 residues. The CDR3 spells CASSFGSEDTEAFF. The CDR3, as DNA: TGTGCCAGCAGTTTTGGGAGTGAGGACACTGAAGCTTTCTTT.

This chain connects TRBV2 to TRBJ2-7, with TRBD1 identical over 10 bases. This CDR3 is 14 amino acids long. Germline lookup yields CDR1 SNHLY and CDR2 FYNNEI. V shed 8 bases, J shed 7 bases, and the junction held 11 bases outside the gene matches. The CDR3 reads CASQSGTGEWEQYF. CDR3 nucleotide sequence: TGTGCCAGCCAATCCGGGACAGGGGAATGGGAGCAGTACTTC.

The chain recombines TRBV2 with TRBJ2-3, with 7 positions matching TRBD1. V trimming: 8 bases; J trimming: 0 bases; junction bases outside the gene matches: 17. CDR1 and CDR2 (germline): SNHLY, FYNNEI. The CDR3 covers 18 residues. The CDR3 loop is CASDDRDRSSSSTDTQYF. The CDR3 bases are TGTGCCAGCGATGACCGGGACAGATCGTCCTCTAGCACAGATACGCAGTATTTT.